The TCR beta chain under discussion was sequenced for a study of blood T cell repertoires in COVID-19 (dated by TCRdb to the early 2020s). Concerning the study at large: Samples covering the acute and convalescent phases of COVID-19 were provided by collaborators in the United States, Italy and Spain. Subjects who had been exposed to COVID-19, were actively infected with it, or had recovered from it provided the deeply sampled blood TCRbeta repertoires that made up the dataset. HLA class I and class II types, where available, came from metadata supplied by the sample provider rather than from assay-based typing. The repertoires were released in a freely available public database intended as a resource for research on the immune response to SARS-CoV-2. The material from the prospective study consisted of cDNA or gDNA derived from T cells, B-cell-depleted T cells, or PBMCs. The samples were drawn from two sources: the first 160 participants of the ongoing ImmuneRACE study, and fewer than 1,500 subjects contributed by 6 global collaborators. The sample metadata nearly always contained a de-identified subject ID, COVID-19 status, age in years and sex.

TCRbeta CDR3 regions were amplified from genomic DNA by means of the immunoSEQ Assay, a bias-controlled multiplex PCR. The original pipeline was this. Within the assay, amplification of reference gene primers was used to estimate how many nucleated cells each sample contained. Sequence reads were collapsed and filtered to measure the absolute abundance of every unique TCRbeta CDR3 rearrangement. For each sample, productive Simpson clonality was calculated as the square root of Simpson's diversity index over productive rearrangements. Here the immuneACCESS table is served through TCRdb, limited to in-frame sequences with V and J called. Missing clones are a known gap in these copies; in checked studies unresolved V genes cover under half, and the rest lacks a known reason. D and trimming were read from the DNA, whereas the V and J calls and clone size are those reported in that table. The sample profile shows around 500,000 clones; around 87% of them were found once. The ten largest clones represent approximately 1.8% of the sample.

The CDR3 covers 16 residues, taking in both the cysteine and the phenylalanine. The entry retains the CDR3 DNA only, 48 bases that are in frame from base 1. In the germline V gene (reference sequence), CDR1 corresponds to LNHDA and CDR2 to SQIVND. Compared with germline, V lacks 3 bases and J lacks 8 bases; bases without a gene match: 12. The paper's findings and limits, for the study overall: Clinical and demographic metadata were provided uncurated, with the amount varying by source and participant.

Participants in the prospective study were enrolled through a virtual design, were aged about 18 to 90 years, and lived in approximately 25 United States geographic areas. In the prospective study, participants were assigned to cohorts based on the clinical history participants reported in a screening survey and a study questionnaire. Recovered participants in ImmuneRACE Cohort 3 were defined by two consecutive negative NP/OP PCR tests, clearance by a healthcare professional, or resolution of symptoms. In the prospective study, mobile phlebotomists collected whole blood, serum and a nasopharyngeal or oropharyngeal swab from each participant. Participants in the prospective study had the option to provide additional blood draws and questionnaires over a roughly 2-month period. Blood samples from the prospective study were shipped frozen or at room temperature prior to DNA extraction. About this clone itself: Its recognized antigen is unknown. Base-call qualities are not available, and no considerably larger clone is one nucleotide away.

This receptor was taken from a woman aged 40-49 years who had recovered from COVID-19. Sequencing used PBMCs or T cells enriched from blood (not recorded which). In this chain, TRBV19 is recombined with TRBJ2-1, with 8 bases aligning to TRBD2. For the CDR3, the sequence is CASSIRAGVTFYEQFF. The nucleotide sequence is TGTGCCAGTAGTATTCGAGCGGGGGTTACGTTCTATGAGCAGTTCTTC.